The rows below give T cell receptor beta chains drawn from one sample of a study of long-term antiretroviral therapy in people with HIV. Assay used: immunoSEQ multiplex PCR; TCRdb lists only in-frame clones, some missing. This repertoire shows 25,000 to 35,000 clones, roughly 92% found once; its top ten account for 10%. Sequencing was performed on unsorted PBMCs, taken 6.2 years after starting antiretroviral therapy. The receptors here all came from a man aged 40-49 years with HIV. Both conserved end residues are trimmed from each CDR3. Each record gives: J gene, V gene, CDR3 protein.

>TRBJ2-3|TRBV7-2
ASSPGLAGTQY
>TRBJ2-7|TRBV11-3
ASSLFLAHEQY
>TRBJ2-1|TRBV4-1
ASSGPAGETYNEQF
>TRBJ2-2|TRBV18
ASSPSRTTGELF
>TRBJ2-2|TRBV5-4
ASSWPSGDTGELF
>TRBJ2-3|TRBV7-7
ASSLAGRADTQY
>TRBJ1-5|TRBV14
ASSQDGGTDQPQH
>TRBJ1-1|TRBV1
TSSQEAQGPTEAF
>TRBJ1-2|TRBV5-1
ASTPDRDYGYT
>TRBJ1-4|TRBV5-4
ASRPRGAGDEKLF
>TRBJ1-2|TRBV29-1
SVERDRVFYGYT
>TRBJ1-1|TRBV25-1
ASRANTEAF
>TRBJ2-2|TRBV25-1
ASSRTGNTGELF
>TRBJ2-5|TRBV11-2
ASSLVGGFREGETQY
>TRBJ2-3|TRBV29-1
SVEAGGADTQY
>TRBJ1-2|TRBV9
ASSGRDGLNYGYT
>TRBJ1-2|TRBV10-3
AISSATGGRGYT
>TRBJ1-2|TRBV28
ASTSAGQGAQDYGYT
>TRBJ1-1|TRBV27
ASSYSSGWDTEAF
>TRBJ1-6|TRBV5-1
ASSLGPGEGSYNSPLH
>TRBJ2-2|TRBV7-8
ASSKVAGTVIRELF
>TRBJ2-6|TRBV10-2
ASSDGGASGANVLT
>TRBJ1-2|TRBV4-3
ASSQDLRGAPLYGYT
>TRBJ1-3|TRBV9
ASSPSEVSGNTIY
>TRBJ2-5|TRBV7-7
ASSLLSGTETQY
>TRBJ2-7|TRBV7-9
AAGGTGVLYEQY
>TRBJ2-1|TRBV5-1
ASSETSGRAAEQF
>TRBJ1-6|TRBV2
ASSEGAAGNSPLH
>TRBJ2-3|TRBV14
ASSQDIREGDDTQY
>TRBJ1-4|TRBV5-5
ASSFGQKDEKLF
>TRBJ2-6|TRBV7-9
ASSFSLGNPSGANVLT
>TRBJ2-7|TRBV11-2
ASSLATSGGLEQY
>TRBJ2-1|TRBV7-2
ASSFDNEGARGEQF
>TRBJ2-2|TRBV5-1
ASSLDTGAGELF
>TRBJ2-3|TRBV5-4
ASSPRLAGPSDTQY
>TRBJ1-3|TRBV14
ASSQALRTTSGNTIY
>TRBJ2-1|TRBV6-1
ASRYIPAEQF
>TRBJ2-3|TRBV30
ACVPGQSEDTQY
>TRBJ2-5|TRBV6-1
ATPGGYQETQY
>TRBJ2-7|TRBV5-6
ASSVTGASGNDEQY
>TRBJ1-1|TRBV5-1
ASSWGDKTEAF
>TRBJ1-1|TRBV7-2
ASSFGVLVNTEAF
>TRBJ1-2|TRBV10-3
AISGEAQYGYT
>TRBJ1-1|TRBV6-5
ASSPTGAFPQ
>TRBJ2-3|TRBV6-6
ASTYGVGPSTDTQY
>TRBJ2-5|TRBV7-3
ASSMGTAETQY